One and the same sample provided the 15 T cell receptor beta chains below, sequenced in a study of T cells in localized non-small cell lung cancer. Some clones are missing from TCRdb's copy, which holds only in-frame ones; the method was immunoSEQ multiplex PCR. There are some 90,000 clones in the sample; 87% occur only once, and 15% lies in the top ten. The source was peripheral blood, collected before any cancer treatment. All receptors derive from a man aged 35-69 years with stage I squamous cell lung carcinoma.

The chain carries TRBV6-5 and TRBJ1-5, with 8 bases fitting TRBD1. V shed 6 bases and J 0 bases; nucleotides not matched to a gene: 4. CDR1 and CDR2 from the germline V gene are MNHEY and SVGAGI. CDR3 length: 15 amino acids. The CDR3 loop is CASRLTGGSNQPQHF. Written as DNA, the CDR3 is TGTGCCAGCAGACTTACAGGGGGTAGCAATCAGCCCCAGCATTTT.

CDR3 amino acids: CASSLGGVLDSPLHF. In DNA form, the CDR3 reads TGTGCCAGCAGCCTCGGCGGGGTTTTGGATTCACCCCTCCACTTT. The rearrangement joins TRBV13 to TRBJ1-6; D is uncertain. The CDR3 consists of 15 residues. Trimming pared 5 bases from V and 8 bases from J, leaving 16 bases between. Germline values: CDR1 PRHDT, CDR2 FYEKMQ (reference sequence).

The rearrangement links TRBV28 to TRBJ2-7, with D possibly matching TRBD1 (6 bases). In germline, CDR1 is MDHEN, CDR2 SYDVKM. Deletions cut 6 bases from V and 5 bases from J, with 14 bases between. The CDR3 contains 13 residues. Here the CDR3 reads CASSALRTDEQYF. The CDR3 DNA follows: TGTGCCAGCAGCGCCCTTAGGACAGACGAGCAGTACTTC.

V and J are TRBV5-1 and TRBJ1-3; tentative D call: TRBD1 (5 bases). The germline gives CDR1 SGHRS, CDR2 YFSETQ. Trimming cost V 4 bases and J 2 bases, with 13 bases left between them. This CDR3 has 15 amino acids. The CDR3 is CASSPGGDPGNTIYF. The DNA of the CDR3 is TGCGCCAGCAGCCCCGGAGGGGATCCTGGAAACACCATATATTTT.

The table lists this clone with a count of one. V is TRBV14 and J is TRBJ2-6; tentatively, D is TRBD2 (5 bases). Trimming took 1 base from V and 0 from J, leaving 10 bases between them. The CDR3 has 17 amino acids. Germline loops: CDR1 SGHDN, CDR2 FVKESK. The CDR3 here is CASSQVAGYSGANVLTF. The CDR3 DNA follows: TGTGCCAGCAGCCAAGTTGCGGGTTACTCTGGGGCCAACGTCCTGACTTTC.

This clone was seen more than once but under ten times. The CDR3 reads CASSLQGALNEKLFF. DNA for the CDR3: TGTGCCAGCAGCTTGCAGGGGGCGCTTAATGAAAAACTGTTTTTT. The chain uses TRBV5-6 and TRBJ1-4; 8 positions agree with TRBD1. The CDR3 runs 15 residues. Per germline, CDR1 SGHDT and CDR2 YYEEEE. Trimming cost V 1 base and J 4 bases; bases outside gene matches: 3.

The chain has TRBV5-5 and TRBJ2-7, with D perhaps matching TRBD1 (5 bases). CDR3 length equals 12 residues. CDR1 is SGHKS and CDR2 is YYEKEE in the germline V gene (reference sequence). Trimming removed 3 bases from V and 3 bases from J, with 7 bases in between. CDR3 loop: CASSSDSYEQYF. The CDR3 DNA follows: TGTGCCAGCAGCTCCGACAGCTACGAGCAGTACTTC.

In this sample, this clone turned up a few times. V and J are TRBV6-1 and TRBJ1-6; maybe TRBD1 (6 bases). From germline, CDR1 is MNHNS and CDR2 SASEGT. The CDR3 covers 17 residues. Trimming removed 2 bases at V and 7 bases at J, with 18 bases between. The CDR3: CASSEFYGGRTNSPLHF. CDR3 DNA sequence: TGTGCCAGCAGTGAATTCTATGGGGGCAGGACCAATTCACCCCTCCACTTT.

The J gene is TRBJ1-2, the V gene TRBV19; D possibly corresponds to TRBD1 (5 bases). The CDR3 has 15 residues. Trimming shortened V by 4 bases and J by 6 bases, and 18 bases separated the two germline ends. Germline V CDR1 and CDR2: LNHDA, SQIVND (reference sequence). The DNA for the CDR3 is TGTGCCAGTAGTAACGAGGGACTGGGAAGGAATGGCTACACCTTC. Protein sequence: CASSNEGLGRNGYTF. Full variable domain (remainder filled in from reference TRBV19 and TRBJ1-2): DGGITQSPKYLFRKEGQNVTLSCEQNLNHDAMYWYRQDPGQGLRLIYYSQIVNDFQKGDIAEGYSVSREKKESFPLTVTSAQKNPTAFYLCASSNEGLGRNGYTFGSGTRLTVV.

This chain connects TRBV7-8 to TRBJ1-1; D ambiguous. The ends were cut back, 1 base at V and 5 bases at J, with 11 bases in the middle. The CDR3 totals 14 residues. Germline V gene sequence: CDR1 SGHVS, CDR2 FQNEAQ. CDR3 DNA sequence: TGTGCCAGCAGCTTAGAAGCCAGAGGGACTGAAGCTTTCTTT. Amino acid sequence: CASSLEARGTEAFF.

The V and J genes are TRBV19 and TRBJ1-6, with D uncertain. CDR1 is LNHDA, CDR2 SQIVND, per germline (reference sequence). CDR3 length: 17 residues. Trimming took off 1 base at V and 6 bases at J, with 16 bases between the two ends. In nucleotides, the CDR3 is TGTGCCAGTAGTATAGGTGGCGGATCTTCGGGTAATTCACCCCTCCACTTT. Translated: CASSIGGGSSGNSPLHF.

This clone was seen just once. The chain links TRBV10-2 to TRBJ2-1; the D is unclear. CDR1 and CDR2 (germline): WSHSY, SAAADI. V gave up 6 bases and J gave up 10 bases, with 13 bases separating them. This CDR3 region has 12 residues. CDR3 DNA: TGCGCCAGCAGCGATCCTAGAGGAGAGCAGTTCTTC. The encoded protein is CASSDPRGEQFF.

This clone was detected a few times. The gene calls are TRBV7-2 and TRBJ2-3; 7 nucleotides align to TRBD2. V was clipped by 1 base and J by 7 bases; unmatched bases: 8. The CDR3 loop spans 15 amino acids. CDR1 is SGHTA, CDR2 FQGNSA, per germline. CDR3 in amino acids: CASSLVRGYENTQYF. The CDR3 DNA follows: TGTGCCAGCAGCTTAGTGCGGGGGTACGAGAATACGCAGTATTTT.

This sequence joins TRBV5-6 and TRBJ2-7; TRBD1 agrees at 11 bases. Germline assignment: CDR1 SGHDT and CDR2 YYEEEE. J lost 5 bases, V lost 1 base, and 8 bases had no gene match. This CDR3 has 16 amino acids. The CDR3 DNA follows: TGTGCCAGCAGCTTGCGTCGGACAGGGGGCGCCCACGAGCAGTACTTC. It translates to CASSLRRTGGAHEQYF.

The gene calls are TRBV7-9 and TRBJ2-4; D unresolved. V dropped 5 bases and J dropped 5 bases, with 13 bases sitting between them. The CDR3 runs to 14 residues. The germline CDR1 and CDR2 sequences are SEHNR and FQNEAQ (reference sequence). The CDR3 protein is CASSRNGAENIQYF. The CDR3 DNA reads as TGTGCCAGCAGCCGGAACGGCGCAGAAAACATTCAGTACTTC.